The clone carrying this T cell receptor (beta chain) has just a few counts. Antigen: not known. These data belong to a study of blood T cells in healthy people across ages. This CDR3 comprises 13 residues. Per germline, CDR1 SQVTM and CDR2 ANQGSEA. V lost 0 bases to trimming and J lost 1 base, with 7 bases between them. Study results and limitations: Diversity was higher, and naive CD4+ cells more numerous, in long-lived donors than in aged donors.

The second PCR ran about 6 to 12 cycles with a sample-barcoded 5' primer and J-beta primers. Every cDNA was tagged by a template-switch adaptor with 12 random nucleotides. MiXCR was run by TCRdb on the 5' RACE reads, yielding one entry per CDR3 protein. The table lists under 2,000,000 distinct CDR3 sequences, roughly 50% of them singletons, with roughly 2.1% in the top ten. The source is a woman aged 40-49 years in good health. The genes are TRBV29-1 and TRBJ2-7; possibly TRBD1 for D (5 bases). Sequenced input: blood. The CDR3 sequence is CSVEDWTSYEQYF. CDR3 coding DNA: TGCAGCGTTGAAGACTGGACATCCTACGAGCAGTACTTC.